The present TCR beta chain was sequenced within a study of response to subunit inactivated influenza vaccine. The study's findings and limits: Every seasonal influenza vaccination brings in few new T cells, the authors suggested.

Trimming removed 3 bases at V and 2 bases at J, with 17 bases between. This CDR3 has 15 residues. The germline CDR1 and CDR2 sequences are DFQATT and SNEGSKA (reference sequence). Comments on this clonotype: Its antigen is currently unknown.

TCRdb processed the RT-PCR reads anew with MiXCR; each CDR3 protein has one entry. The sample lists 550,000 to 650,000 distinct CDR3 sequences; roughly 12% were seen once. The sequence came from a man between 45 and 60 years old who received an inactivated influenza vaccine. The sample consisted of PBMCs from blood, taken on the day of vaccination. The V and J genes are TRBV20-1 and TRBJ2-7; tentative D call: TRBD2 (6 bases). This CDR3 reads CSASGSLRGTYEQYF. DNA for the CDR3: TGCAGTGCTAGCGGCTCTTTGCGGGGAACCTACGAGCAGTACTTC.